Below, 29 T cell receptor beta chains from the same sample are listed, as sequenced in a study of CD8+ T cells in alopecia areata. Sampling of alopecia areata patients yielded lesional scalp punch biopsies as well as peripheral blood. Isolated RNA was reverse transcribed into cDNA used as the sequencing template. Repertoires were generated with immunoSEQ multiplex PCR, while TCRdb's copy carries only in-frame clones and drops some. The sample has over 8,000 clones; around 63% are singletons. The source material was skin. The receptors shown here come from a human donor with alopecia areata.

In its sample, this clone was seen once. This chain joins TRBV7-3 and TRBJ2-1, with 9 bases aligning to TRBD2. Germline V CDR1 and CDR2: SGHTA, FQGTGA. CDR3 length: 17 amino acids. Trimming at V came to 5 bases and at J to 0 bases, leaving 8 bases not matched to a gene. CDR3 sequence (DNA): TGTGCCAGCAGCCCCCGGCGGGAGGGCCTCTCCTACAATGAGCAGTTCTTC. Residues: CASSPRREGLSYNEQFF.

In this sample, this clone is medium-sized. CDR3: CASREWGGVDEQYF. CDR3 DNA sequence: TGTGCCAGCAGAGAATGGGGCGGTGTCGACGAGCAGTACTTC. V and J are TRBV28 and TRBJ2-7; tentatively, D is TRBD1 (5 bases). The ends were cut back, 6 bases at V and 5 bases at J, with 17 bases in the middle. The V gene's germline CDR1 is MDHEN and CDR2 SYDVKM. The CDR3 spans 14 residues.

This chain joins TRBV19 and TRBJ1-1; 7 bases match TRBD1. Germline CDR1 LNHDA, CDR2 SQIVND (reference sequence). Trimming cost V 8 bases and J 4 bases; bases outside gene matches: 7. The CDR3 has 13 amino acids. The CDR3 nucleotides read TGTGCCAGTCGACAGGGCCTCGGCACTGAAGCTTTCTTT. Translation gives CASRQGLGTEAFF.

CDR3 nucleotides: TGTGCCAGCAGGGACAATGAGCAGTTCTTC. This sequence encodes CASRDNEQFF. V and J are TRBV9 and TRBJ2-1; D unclear. This CDR3 contains 10 residues. V shed 5 bases and J shed 5 bases, with 2 bases lying between them. CDR1 and CDR2 from the germline V gene are SGDLS and YYNGEE.

This chain joins TRBV7-3 and TRBJ2-3; tentatively, D is TRBD2 (6 bases). Germline V gene sequence: CDR1 SGHTA, CDR2 FQGTGA. V shed 6 bases and J shed 4 bases, with 11 bases lying between them. The CDR3 runs to 13 residues. This chain's CDR3 is CASRSTGADTQYF. In nucleotides, the CDR3 is TGTGCCAGCAGGTCTACGGGAGCAGATACGCAGTATTTT.

The V and J genes are TRBV21-1 and TRBJ2-7; the DNA was not compared with TRBD2, the D call given in the table. TRBV21-1 is classified as a pseudogene. This CDR3 has 16 residues. The CDR3 coding sequence is TGTGCCAGCAGCAACGAAGGGGGGCGGGAGCTATACGAGCAGTACTTC. Its protein is CASSNEGGRELYEQYF.

The J gene is TRBJ2-5, the V gene TRBV6-6; D gene uncertain. Germline V gives CDR1 MNHNY, CDR2 SVGAGI (reference sequence). The V end lost 6 bases, the J end lost 2 bases, and 1 base lay between the germline ends. This CDR3 spans 10 amino acids. The CDR3 sequence: CASRQETQYF. CDR3 bases: TGTGCCAGCAGGCAAGAGACCCAGTACTTC.

This chain links TRBV14 with TRBJ1-3; D ambiguous. Germline V CDR1 and CDR2: SGHDN, FVKESK. V lost 1 base, J lost 0 bases, and 7 bases lay in between. The CDR3 consists of 15 residues. The CDR3, as DNA: TGTGCCAGCAGCCAAGCCTCGACCTCTGGAAACACCATATATTTT. As protein: CASSQASTSGNTIYF.

The chain carries TRBV7-9 and TRBJ1-2; D is unclear. Trimming took off 3 bases at V and 8 bases at J, with 7 bases between the two ends. The CDR3 has 11 residues. Germline loops: CDR1 SEHNR, CDR2 FQNEAQ (reference sequence). CDR3 DNA: TGTGCCAGCAGCTTTCGTCAGGGCTACACCTTC. Protein product: CASSFRQGYTF.

The chain joins TRBV7-6 to TRBJ2-2; 11 bases fit TRBD2. The CDR3 runs to 15 residues. After removal of 4 bases from V and 5 bases from J, the junction contained 3 bases not matched to a gene. Germline V gives CDR1 SGHVS, CDR2 FNYEAQ. The CDR3 nucleotides read TGTGCCAGCAGCTATGGGACTAGCGGAACCGGGGAGCTGTTTTTT. This sequence encodes CASSYGTSGTGELFF.

The chain couples TRBV7-2 to TRBJ2-1; 12 bases map to TRBD2. The CDR3 contains 17 residues. J was trimmed by 10 bases and V by 3 bases; bases with no gene match: 13. CDR1 SGHTA and CDR2 FQGNSA come from the germline V gene. The CDR3 is CASSFAGLAGRWREQFF. The CDR3 nucleotides are TGTGCCAGCAGCTTCGCGGGACTAGCGGGCCGTTGGCGAGAGCAGTTCTTC.

The V gene is TRBV29-1, the J gene TRBJ1-1; 8 bases agree with TRBD1. J gave up 6 bases and V 7 bases, and 13 bases lay outside the gene matches. Looked up from germline, CDR1 is SQVTM and CDR2 is ANQGSEA. The CDR3 is 14 residues long. The CDR3 bases are TGCAGCGGGCAACCACAGGGGGGTATCGCTGAAGCTTTCTTT. It encodes CSGQPQGGIAEAFF.

This clone was found a few times. This CDR3 reads CASSPPGGETQYF. The CDR3 nucleotides read TGTGCCAGCAGCCCCCCCGGGGGGGAGACCCAGTACTTC. The genes are TRBV7-2 and TRBJ2-5, with 7 bases fitting TRBD2. This CDR3 has 13 residues. V lost 5 bases to trimming and J lost 5 bases; unmatched junction nucleotides: 5. Looked up from germline, CDR1 is SGHTA and CDR2 is FQGNSA.

The CDR3 region is CASSSGLLGSADTQYF. The CDR3 nucleotides are TGTGCCAGCAGTTCGGGACTCCTCGGATCCGCAGATACGCAGTATTTT. This rearrangement joins TRBV6-6 to TRBJ2-3, with a weak D call TRBD2 (6 bases). Trimming cost V 4 bases and J 4 bases, with 18 bases left between them. CDR1 and CDR2 (germline): MNHNY, SVGAGI (reference sequence). The CDR3 sequence is 16 residues long.

The sample holds a few counts of this clone. The gene calls are TRBV10-2 and TRBJ1-1; D remains unclear. Germline assignment: CDR1 WSHSY and CDR2 SAAADI. This CDR3 has 13 residues. V dropped 4 bases and J dropped 0 bases, with 6 bases sitting between them. The CDR3 DNA follows: TGCGCCAGCAGTGTTAAGATGAACACTGAAGCTTTCTTT. It codes for CASSVKMNTEAFF.

This clone was found a few times. Distinct nucleotide sequences in the sample also encode this CDR3. This chain uses TRBV11-2 with TRBJ2-1, with D perhaps matching TRBD2 (5 bases). Trimming shortened V by 5 bases and J by 12 bases, and 14 bases separated the two germline ends. The CDR3 covers 12 residues. Germline-derived CDR1 and CDR2 are SGHAT and FQNNGV. The CDR3 here is CASSGTGLGQFF. CDR3 sequence (DNA): TGTGCCAGCAGCGGAACGGGGTTAGGGCAGTTCTTC. The whole variable domain, filled in from reference TRBV11-2 and TRBJ2-1, reads EAGVAQSPRYKIIEKRQSVAFWCNPISGHATLYWYQQILGQGPKLLIQFQNNGVVDDSQLPKDRFSAERLKGVDSTLKIQPAKLEDSAVYLCASSGTGLGQFFGPGTRLTVL.

The chain links TRBV27 to TRBJ2-7; D gene uncertain. This CDR3 has 14 amino acids. Germline V lookup: CDR1 MNHEY, CDR2 SMNVEV (reference sequence). The V end was cut by 6 bases, the J end by 5 bases, with 17 bases between. CDR3 nucleotide sequence: TGTGCCAGCAGCCCCCAGAAACTACATAACGAGCAGTACTTC. Encoded protein: CASSPQKLHNEQYF.

The genes are TRBV6-1 and TRBJ2-1, with D tentatively TRBD1 or TRBD2 (5 bases each). V was shortened by 1 base and J by 15 bases, with 13 bases between the two germline ends. There are 12 residues in the CDR3. CDR1 and CDR2 from the germline V gene are MNHNS and SASEGT. The CDR3 bases are TGTGCCAGCAGTGAAGAGACGGGGCTGCGGTTCTTC. As protein: CASSEETGLRFF.

The chain couples TRBV20-1 to TRBJ2-7, with unresolved D. Germline V CDR1 and CDR2: DFQATT, SNEGSKA (reference sequence). CDR3 size: 11 residues. Trimming took off 1 base at V and 2 bases at J, with 3 bases between the two ends. As DNA, the CDR3 is TGCAGTGCTAGAGGACCCTACGAGCAGTACTTC. Translated, it gives CSARGPYEQYF.

The V and J genes are TRBV27 and TRBJ2-7; D might be TRBD1 (7 bases). Trimming took 2 bases from V and 4 from J, leaving 15 bases between them. Germline loops: CDR1 MNHEY, CDR2 SMNVEV (reference sequence). This CDR3 is 15 amino acids long. CDR3 loop: CASSLLGQRAYEQYF. The DNA for the CDR3 is TGTGCCAGCAGTTTACTGGGACAGCGGGCTTACGAGCAGTACTTC.

The chain recombines TRBV5-1 with TRBJ1-4, with 12 nucleotides matching TRBD1. V was pared by 2 bases and J by 3 bases, with 14 bases of the junction left unmatched. Per germline, CDR1 SGHRS and CDR2 YFSETQ. This CDR3 has 20 residues. The CDR3: CASSFSPGQGAWGPNEKLFF. The CDR3 DNA is TGCGCCAGCAGCTTCTCACCGGGACAGGGGGCGTGGGGCCCTAATGAAAAACTGTTTTTT.

The chain carries TRBV29-1 and TRBJ2-3; 9 positions match TRBD1. The V gene's germline CDR1 is SQVTM and CDR2 ANQGSEA. The CDR3 spans 16 residues. V shed 7 bases and J 7 bases; nucleotides not matched to a gene: 18. As DNA, the CDR3 is TGCAGCGCATCCGGGACAGGGTCCGGGGTTAGACATACGCAGTATTTT. This encodes CSASGTGSGVRHTQYF.

J is TRBJ2-3 and V is TRBV29-1, with D possibly matching TRBD2 (7 bases). The germline V gene has CDR1 SQVTM and CDR2 ANQGSEA. CDR3 length: 15 amino acids. V gave up 2 bases and J gave up 4 bases, with 16 bases separating them. This CDR3 is CSVEPRGAYADTQYF. In DNA form, the CDR3 reads TGCAGCGTTGAACCCCGGGGGGCGTACGCAGATACGCAGTATTTT.

The J gene is TRBJ2-1, the V gene TRBV9; possible D gene TRBD1, 6 bases. The germline V and J ends were trimmed by 4 bases and 4 bases, with 9 bases remaining between them. This CDR3 region has 13 residues. CDR1 is SGDLS, CDR2 YYNGEE, per germline. DNA for the CDR3: TGTGCCAGCAGCTCAGGACAGTACAATGAGCAGTTCTTC. It specifies CASSSGQYNEQFF.

This rearrangement joins TRBV7-9 to TRBJ1-4; possible D gene TRBD1, 6 bases. Germline CDR1 reads SEHNR; CDR2 reads FQNEAQ (reference sequence). This CDR3 has 14 amino acids. Trimming stripped 6 bases from V and 7 bases from J, with 15 bases between. CDR3 sequence: CASSPGTSGEKLFF. The CDR3 nucleotides are TGTGCCAGCAGTCCGGGGACATCTGGTGAAAAACTGTTTTTT.

The chain combines TRBV29-1 with TRBJ2-7; no clear D gene. Germline CDR1 and CDR2: SQVTM and ANQGSEA. This CDR3 has 10 amino acids. The DNA of the CDR3 is TGCAGAGCAGGATCCTACGAGCAGTACTTC. This sequence encodes CRAGSYEQYF.

This CDR3 is CASSLLRAGGEKLFF. CDR3 in DNA: TGTGCCAGCAGCCTACTTCGGGCGGGCGGAGAAAAACTGTTTTTT. The chain joins TRBV11-2 to TRBJ1-4; D ambiguous. V lost 5 bases and J 8 bases, leaving 18 bases between the germline ends. Germline CDR1 and CDR2: SGHAT and FQNNGV. The CDR3 is made up of 15 amino acids. The full variable domain, its missing parts supplied by reference TRBV11-2 and TRBJ1-4, is EAGVAQSPRYKIIEKRQSVAFWCNPISGHATLYWYQQILGQGPKLLIQFQNNGVVDDSQLPKDRFSAERLKGVDSTLKIQPAKLEDSAVYLCASSLLRAGGEKLFFGSGTQLSVL.

The genes are TRBV6-6 and TRBJ2-3; 9 nucleotides line up with TRBD1. CDR1 MNHNY and CDR2 SVGAGI come from the germline V gene (reference sequence). V shed 4 bases and J 10 bases; nucleotides not matched to a gene: 9. The CDR3 consists of 14 residues. The CDR3 protein is CASSWDRARAAQYF. For the CDR3, the DNA is TGTGCCAGCAGTTGGGACAGGGCGCGGGCAGCGCAGTATTTT.

This chain joins TRBV4-2 and TRBJ1-2; D is unclear. CDR1 is LGHNA, CDR2 YNFKEQ, per germline. The CDR3 is 12 residues long. The V gene lost 5 bases and the J gene lost 6 bases, with 10 bases spanning the gap. This chain's CDR3 is CASSFDRDGYTF. CDR3 bases: TGTGCCAGCAGCTTTGATCGGGATGGCTACACCTTC.